This T cell receptor (beta chain) is from a study of response to subunit inactivated influenza vaccine. The study's findings and limits: Each seasonal flu vaccination may recruit only limited new T cells, authors suggested.

This clonotype was detected ten times or more. Its specificity is unknown. Unmatched junction bases numbered 7, after V lost 4 bases and J lost 3 bases. Germline V gives CDR1 SQVTM, CDR2 ANQGSEA. CDR3 length equals 14 residues. TCRdb re-called the RT-PCR reads with MiXCR, one entry per CDR3 protein. Of about 520,000 distinct CDR3 sequences detected, around 25% appear once; the ten largest clones hold approximately 2%. The chain links TRBV29-1 to TRBJ2-7; 9 bases agree with TRBD1. The receptor comes from a man aged 50-59 years who received an inactivated influenza vaccine. Sequences were derived from CD4+ T cells sorted from PBMCs, sampled roughly 5 days after vaccination. CDR3 DNA sequence: TGCAGCGTTGCCCTGACAGGGGGGATCTACGAGCAGTACTTC. Residues: CSVALTGGIYEQYF.